The present entry profiles one TCR beta chain with its context. Its matching antigen is unknown. This entry comes from a study of yellow fever vaccine responses in identical twins. TCRdb processed the RT-PCR reads anew with MiXCR; each CDR3 protein has one entry. In the table there are about 18,000 distinct CDR3 sequences, roughly two thirds of which are singletons. Study outcomes and limitations: Vaccine-induced T cell responses in twins were reportedly observed to appear partly convergent, partly personalized.

There are 18 residues in the CDR3. CDR1 SGHAT and CDR2 FQDESV come from the germline V gene (reference sequence). The V end lost 4 bases, the J end lost 0 bases, and 21 bases lay between the germline ends. This receptor was taken from a woman aged 18-30 years who received the yellow fever vaccine. The chain carries TRBV11-1 and TRBJ1-1, with a tentative D call TRBD1 (6 bases). The source was T cells from blood (PBMCs), unsorted or a sorted subset (not recorded which), collected before or after yellow fever vaccination (not recorded which). CDR3 in DNA: TGTGCCAGCAGCTATGCCATCCCAGGGGTTGGGATGAACACTGAAGCTTTCTTT. It encodes CASSYAIPGVGMNTEAFF.